This is a list of T cell receptor beta chains from one sample in a study of long-term antiretroviral therapy in people with HIV. Clones were sequenced by immunoSEQ multiplex PCR, and TCRdb holds only the in-frame ones, with some missing. The profile covers roughly 25,000 clones, with roughly four fifths appearing a single time and about 6% taken by the ten largest. The sequencing here drew on unsorted PBMCs, taken 0.7 years before starting antiretroviral therapy. The receptors were gathered from a man aged 25 to 40 with HIV. Both conserved end residues are part of each CDR3. D genes are given only for firm matches. Clone size is shown for a subset of rows, as once, few, many or a class of expanded clone.

D	V	size	CDR3
NA	TRBV30	once	CAGPLGLYGYTF
NA	TRBV5-1	NA	CASSLEAGLVTEAFF
NA	TRBV6-5	NA	CASSLKVNTEAFF
NA	TRBV9	NA	CASSERTVPNTEAFF
TRBD1	TRBV5-6	few	CASSTLGGQNNSPLHF
NA	TRBV19	NA	CASWVTGSNQPQHF
NA	TRBV5-4	once	CASSLARRAGGTDTQYF
NA	TRBV7-8	NA	CASSLGDTRTDTQYF
TRBD1	TRBV7-9	large	CASSPPTGDYEQYF
TRBD1	TRBV27	NA	CASRPGQLGGFLTNEKLFF
TRBD2	TRBV28	NA	CASSSRLAGLETQYF
TRBD1	TRBV19	NA	CASSGQTGAIATNEKLFF
TRBD1	TRBV2	NA	CASSGGQNYGYTF